The 18 T cell receptor beta chains reported below all come from one sample, sequenced in a study of T-cell reconstitution after alpha-beta-depleted transplantation in children. Preparation of the TCRbeta library involved a method that used unique molecular identifiers. TCRdb re-analysed the PCR reads in MiXCR, keeping a single row per CDR3 protein. This sample has fewer than 400,000 distinct CDR3 sequences, with around 25% found just once. The sequenced sample was PBMCs, mostly from graft donor cells, obtained 180 days after TCRalphabeta/CD19-depleted stem cell transplant. Receptor source: a male patient between 5 and 17 years old who had a stem cell transplant for acute lymphoblastic leukemia, so the T cells may come from the graft donor.

The J gene is TRBJ2-1, the V gene TRBV10-3; D is perhaps TRBD1 (6 bases). The germline gives CDR1 ENHRY, CDR2 SYGVKD. The CDR3 length is 14 residues. Trimming took 0 bases from V and 4 from J, leaving 7 bases between them. The CDR3 loop is CAISESGAYNEQFF. The CDR3 DNA reads as TGTGCCATCAGTGAGTCGGGGGCTTACAATGAGCAGTTCTTC.

The V call is TRBV10-3, the J call TRBJ2-3, with D maybe TRBD2 (6 bases). Germline loops: CDR1 ENHRY, CDR2 SYGVKD. The CDR3 loop spans 15 amino acids. Trimming shortened V by 6 bases and J by 0 bases, and 13 bases separated the two germline ends. The CDR3 loop is CAIRRRGPSTDTQYF. As DNA, the CDR3 is TGTGCCATCAGAAGGCGGGGCCCTAGCACAGATACGCAGTATTTT.

This clonotype was found many times. This chain joins TRBV10-3 and TRBJ2-1, with D perhaps matching TRBD1 (7 bases). CDR3 length equals 15 residues. CDR1 and CDR2 from the germline V gene are ENHRY and SYGVKD. V lost 2 bases and J lost 5, with 13 bases in between. CDR3 DNA sequence: TGTGCCATCAGTGAGCCAGGGGGGCTACACAATGAGCAGTTCTTC. Translation gives CAISEPGGLHNEQFF.

The rearrangement joins TRBV7-7 to TRBJ1-1, with 7 positions matching TRBD1. The germline CDR1 and CDR2 sequences are SSHAT and FNYEAQ (reference sequence). The V segment lost 4 bases and the J segment 5 bases; nucleotides outside the gene matches: 7. The CDR3 length is 14 residues. CDR3 sequence reads: CASSYGGGKTEAFF. The DNA for the CDR3 is TGTGCCAGCAGCTACGGAGGGGGCAAAACTGAAGCTTTCTTT.

This clonotype was observed a few times. The rearrangement uses TRBV2 and TRBJ2-1; 15 positions agree with TRBD2. J was trimmed by 3 bases and V by 4 bases; bases with no gene match: 7. The CDR3 runs to 18 residues. Germline assignment: CDR1 SNHLY and CDR2 FYNNEI. In DNA, the CDR3 is TGTGCCAGCAGTGGCGGGACTAGCGGGAGGAACCTCTACAATGAGCAGTTCTTC. It is translated as CASSGGTSGRNLYNEQFF.

V is TRBV25-1 and J is TRBJ2-3; no definite D call. Looked up from germline, CDR1 is MGHDK and CDR2 is SYGVNS. The CDR3 length is 13 residues. The V and J ends lost 6 bases and 2 bases respectively, with 9 bases between them. DNA of the CDR3: TGTGCCAGCAGACTTACCCTCACAGATACGCAGTATTTT. Encoded protein: CASRLTLTDTQYF.

The J gene is TRBJ2-1, the V gene TRBV7-6, with D possibly TRBD2 on 6 matching bases. V was cut by 8 bases and J by 0 bases, with 26 bases left in between. The CDR3 extends over 19 amino acids. Germline CDR1 SGHVS, CDR2 FNYEAQ. CDR3 nucleotide sequence: TGTGCCAGCCGACCTAAACCGCGGGGCGGAGAGAGCTCCTACAATGAGCAGTTCTTC. This gives the protein CASRPKPRGGESSYNEQFF.

This clonotype was counted only a few times. The chain links TRBV5-1 to TRBJ2-7, with D tentatively TRBD2 (5 bases). CDR3 length: 16 residues. Trimming took 1 base from V and 3 from J, leaving 17 bases between them. The V gene's germline CDR1 is SGHRS and CDR2 YFSETQ. The CDR3 spells CASSLTVTDFFYEQYF. The DNA of the CDR3 is TGCGCCAGCAGCTTGACCGTGACGGACTTTTTCTACGAGCAGTACTTC.

This clonotype showed up just a few times. The genes are TRBV7-9 and TRBJ2-1; weak D call: TRBD2 (6 bases). This CDR3 contains 15 residues. V was trimmed by 1 base and J by 6 bases, leaving 13 bases between them. CDR1 and CDR2 from the germline V gene are SEHNR and FQNEAQ (reference sequence). CDR3 in DNA: TGTGCCAGCAGCTTAGACCCGGGGAGGATCAATGAGCAGTTCTTC. The encoded protein is CASSLDPGRINEQFF.

The V gene is TRBV4-1, the J gene TRBJ1-6; D remains unclear. V dropped 1 base and J dropped 9 bases, with 13 bases sitting between them. The germline gives CDR1 MGHRA, CDR2 YSYEKL. This CDR3 is built from 15 residues. The CDR3 bases are TGCGCCAGCAGCCAAGGGCGGGTCCAGGTTTCACCCCTCCACTTT. It specifies CASSQGRVQVSPLHF.

CDR3 DNA sequence: TGTGCCAGCAGCCAAGCTTCCGAGCAGTACTTC. Residues: CASSQASEQYF. The chain is built from TRBV3-1 and TRBJ2-7; D is ambiguous. Trimming shortened V by 1 base and J by 6 bases, and 4 bases separated the two germline ends. The length of the CDR3 is 11 residues. CDR1 and CDR2 from the germline V gene are LGHDT and YNNKEL (reference sequence).

This clonotype was counted only a few times. CDR3 amino acids: CAISRVPGQGTNVLTF. The CDR3 DNA is TGTGCCATCAGCCGAGTCCCGGGACAGGGGACCAACGTCCTGACTTTC. The V gene is TRBV10-3, the J gene TRBJ2-6; TRBD1 matches at 10 bases. Germline CDR1 reads ENHRY; CDR2 reads SYGVKD. The J segment lost 8 bases and the V segment lost 6 bases, leaving 10 bases of the junction unmatched. There are 16 residues in the CDR3.

In this sample, this clonotype turned up a few times. The rearrangement links TRBV3-1 to TRBJ2-1; 8 nucleotides agree with TRBD2. CDR1 and CDR2 (germline): LGHDT, YNNKEL (reference sequence). The CDR3 loop spans 13 amino acids. J gave up 9 bases and V 3 bases, and 4 bases lay outside the gene matches. The chain's CDR3 is CASSQDGRGEQFF. The CDR3 coding sequence is TGTGCCAGCAGCCAGGACGGGAGGGGTGAGCAGTTCTTC.

This chain links TRBV20-1 with TRBJ2-7, with 7 bases identical to TRBD1. J lost 0 bases, V lost 7 bases, and 6 bases had no gene match. CDR1 and CDR2 from the germline V gene are DFQATT and SNEGSKA (reference sequence). The CDR3 has 13 amino acids. The CDR3 DNA sequence: TGCAGTGTAAAGGGACAGAACTCCTACGAGCAGTACTTC. Translating it yields CSVKGQNSYEQYF.

This chain uses TRBV3-1 with TRBJ2-3; 10 bases fit TRBD2. The CDR3 runs 14 residues. Trimming took 8 bases from V and 4 from J; bases not matched to a gene: 6. Germline V gene sequence: CDR1 LGHDT, CDR2 YNNKEL (reference sequence). DNA for the CDR3: TGTGCCAGCGAGGAAGCGGGAGGGGCAGATACGCAGTATTTT. Translating it yields CASEEAGGADTQYF.

This clonotype occurred a few times. The V and J genes are TRBV24-1 and TRBJ1-1; TRBD1 agrees at 7 bases. This CDR3 comprises 13 residues. CDR1 and CDR2 from the germline V gene are KGHDR and SFDVKD. V lost 4 bases to trimming and J lost 7 bases; unmatched junction nucleotides: 5. CDR3 sequence (DNA): TGTGCCACCAGTGACTATTGGACAGGTGAAGCTTTCTTT. This gives the protein CATSDYWTGEAFF.

The chain joins TRBV27 to TRBJ1-2; D gene unclear. Germline V gives CDR1 MNHEY, CDR2 SMNVEV (reference sequence). The V gene lost 6 bases and the J gene lost 4 bases, with 6 bases spanning the gap. This CDR3 has 11 residues. The CDR3 DNA reads as TGTGCCAGCAGGGGGATCTATGGCTACACCTTC. This encodes CASRGIYGYTF.

This clonotype has only a few counts. Written as DNA, the CDR3 is TGTGCCAGCAGCCTAACCCATCTAGGAGGAGGGGAGACCCAGTACTTC. Its protein is CASSLTHLGGGETQYF. This sequence joins TRBV3-1 and TRBJ2-5; the D gene is possibly TRBD2 (6 bases). The CDR3 is 16 amino acids. Germline V gene sequence: CDR1 LGHDT, CDR2 YNNKEL (reference sequence). The V end was cut by 4 bases, the J end by 5 bases, with 20 bases between.